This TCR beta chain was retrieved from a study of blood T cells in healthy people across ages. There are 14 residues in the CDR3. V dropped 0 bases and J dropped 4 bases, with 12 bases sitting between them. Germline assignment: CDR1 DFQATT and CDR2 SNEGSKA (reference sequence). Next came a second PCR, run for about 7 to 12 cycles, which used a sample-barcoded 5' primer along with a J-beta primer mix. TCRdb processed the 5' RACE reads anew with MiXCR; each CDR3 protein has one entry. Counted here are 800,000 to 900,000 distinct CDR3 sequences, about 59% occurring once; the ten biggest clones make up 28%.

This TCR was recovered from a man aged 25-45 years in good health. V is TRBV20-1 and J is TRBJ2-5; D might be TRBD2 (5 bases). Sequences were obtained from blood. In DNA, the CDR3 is TGCAGTGCTAGAGATAGTCCAGGAGGAGAGACCCAGTACTTC. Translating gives CSARDSPGGETQYF.